This TCR beta chain comes out of a study of blood T cell repertoires in COVID-19. Study context: From the United States, Italy and Spain came samples of acute and convalescent COVID-19. Nucleic acid was either cDNA or gDNA, and it came from T cells, B-cell-depleted T cells, or PBMCs.

Trimming cost V 5 bases and J 2 bases; bases outside gene matches: 2. Germline values: CDR1 KGHSH, CDR2 LQKENI. This CDR3 has 13 residues. Source study methods: Estimation of nucleated cell counts was performed using reference gene primer amplification. Method: immunoSEQ multiplex PCR; TCRdb's copy keeps in-frame clones and lacks some. The V and J calls and clone size were taken over from that table, and D and trimming were inferred from the DNA. In the table there are around 300,000 clones, roughly four fifths of which are singletons. The source of this sequence is a woman between 50 and 59 years old who had recovered from COVID-19. The specimen was peripheral blood. The chain recombines TRBV18 with TRBJ2-7; 8 bases fit TRBD1. As DNA, the CDR3 is TGTGCCAGCTCATCGACAGGGGCCTACGAGCAGTACTTC. Protein product: CASSSTGAYEQYF.